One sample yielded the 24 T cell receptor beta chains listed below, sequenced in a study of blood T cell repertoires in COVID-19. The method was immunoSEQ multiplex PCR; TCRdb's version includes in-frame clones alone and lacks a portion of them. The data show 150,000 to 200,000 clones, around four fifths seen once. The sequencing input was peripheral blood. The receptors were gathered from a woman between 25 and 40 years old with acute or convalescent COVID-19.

The CDR3 region is CASSLSGAQRDYGYTF. CDR3 in DNA: TGTGCCAGCAGCTTAAGTGGAGCTCAACGGGACTATGGCTACACCTTC. The chain combines TRBV7-6 with TRBJ1-2; D remains ambiguous. Per germline, CDR1 SGHVS and CDR2 FNYEAQ. The CDR3 contains 16 residues. V dropped 2 bases and J dropped 3 bases, with 16 bases sitting between them.

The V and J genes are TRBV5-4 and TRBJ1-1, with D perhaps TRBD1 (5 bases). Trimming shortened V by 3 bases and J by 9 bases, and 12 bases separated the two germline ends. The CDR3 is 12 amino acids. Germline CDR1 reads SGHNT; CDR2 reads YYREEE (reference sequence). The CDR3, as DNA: TGTGCCAGCAGCTCCGGGGGATTTAAAGCTTTCTTT. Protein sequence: CASSSGGFKAFF.

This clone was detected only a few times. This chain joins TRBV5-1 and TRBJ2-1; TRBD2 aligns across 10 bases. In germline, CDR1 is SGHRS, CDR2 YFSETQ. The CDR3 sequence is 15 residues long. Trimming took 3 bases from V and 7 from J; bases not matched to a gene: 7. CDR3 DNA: TGCGCCAGCAGCTGGACAGCGGGGGGGTGGAATGAGCAGTTCTTC. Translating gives CASSWTAGGWNEQFF. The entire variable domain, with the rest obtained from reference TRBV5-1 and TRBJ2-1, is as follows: KAGVTQTPRYLIKTRGQQVTLSCSPISGHRSVSWYQQTPGQGLQFLFEYFSETQRNKGNFPGRFSGRQFSNSRSEMNVSTLELGDSALYLCASSWTAGGWNEQFFGPGTRLTVL.

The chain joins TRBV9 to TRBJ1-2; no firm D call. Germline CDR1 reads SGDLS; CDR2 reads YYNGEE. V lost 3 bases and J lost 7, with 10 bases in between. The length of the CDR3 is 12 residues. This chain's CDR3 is CASSDLTSGYTF. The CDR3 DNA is TGTGCCAGCAGCGACTTAACGAGTGGCTACACCTTC.

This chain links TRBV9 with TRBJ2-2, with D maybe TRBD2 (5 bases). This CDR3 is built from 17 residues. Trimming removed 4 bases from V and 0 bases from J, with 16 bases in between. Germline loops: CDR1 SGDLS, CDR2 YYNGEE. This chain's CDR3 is CASSLPGISTNTGELFF. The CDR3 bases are TGTGCCAGCAGCCTCCCCGGGATTTCCACGAACACCGGGGAGCTGTTTTTT. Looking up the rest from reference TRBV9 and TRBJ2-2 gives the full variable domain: DSGVTQTPKHLITATGQRVTLRCSPRSGDLSVYWYQQSLDQGLQFLIQYYNGEERAKGNILERFSAQQFPDLHSELNLSSLELGDSALYFCASSLPGISTNTGELFFGEGSRLTVL.

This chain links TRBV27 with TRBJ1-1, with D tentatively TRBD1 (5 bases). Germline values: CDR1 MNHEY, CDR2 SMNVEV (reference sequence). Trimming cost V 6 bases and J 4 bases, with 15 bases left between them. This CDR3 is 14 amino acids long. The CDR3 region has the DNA TGTGCCAGCAGACGTCCCGGCGGGGGCACTGAAGCTTTCTTT. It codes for CASRRPGGGTEAFF.

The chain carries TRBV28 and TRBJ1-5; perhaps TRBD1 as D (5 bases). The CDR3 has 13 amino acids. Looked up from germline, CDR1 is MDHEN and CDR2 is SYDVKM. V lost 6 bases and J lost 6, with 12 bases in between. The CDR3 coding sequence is TGTGCCAGCAGGGGGGGTTCGAGTCAGCCCCAGCATTTT. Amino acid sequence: CASRGGSSQPQHF.

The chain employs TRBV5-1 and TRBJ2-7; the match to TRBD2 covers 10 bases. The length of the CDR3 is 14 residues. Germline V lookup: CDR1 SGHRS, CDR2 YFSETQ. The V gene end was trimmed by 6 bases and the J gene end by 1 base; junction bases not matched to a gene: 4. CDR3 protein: CASTRTSGSYEQYF. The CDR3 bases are TGCGCCAGCACCCGGACTAGCGGTTCCTACGAGCAGTACTTC.

This CDR3 is CASSSRAVFYEQYF. The CDR3 DNA reads as TGTGCCAGCAGTTCCAGGGCAGTGTTCTACGAGCAGTACTTC. The chain employs TRBV28 and TRBJ2-7; TRBD1 is a possible D gene (5 bases). This CDR3 spans 14 amino acids. The V end was cut by 4 bases, the J end by 3 bases, with 13 bases between. The germline V gene encodes CDR1 MDHEN and CDR2 SYDVKM.

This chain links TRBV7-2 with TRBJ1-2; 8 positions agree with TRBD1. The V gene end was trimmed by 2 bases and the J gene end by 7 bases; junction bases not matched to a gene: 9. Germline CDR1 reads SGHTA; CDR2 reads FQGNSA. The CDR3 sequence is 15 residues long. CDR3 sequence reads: CASSLSPGQGAGYTF. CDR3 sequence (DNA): TGTGCCAGCAGCTTATCCCCGGGGCAGGGGGCTGGCTACACCTTC.

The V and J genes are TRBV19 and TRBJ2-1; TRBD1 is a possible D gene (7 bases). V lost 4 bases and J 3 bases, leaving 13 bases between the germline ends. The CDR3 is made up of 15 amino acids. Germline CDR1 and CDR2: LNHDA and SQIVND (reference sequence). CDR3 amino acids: CASSRQGGDYNEQFF. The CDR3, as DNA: TGTGCCAGTAGTAGGCAGGGGGGCGACTACAATGAGCAGTTCTTC.

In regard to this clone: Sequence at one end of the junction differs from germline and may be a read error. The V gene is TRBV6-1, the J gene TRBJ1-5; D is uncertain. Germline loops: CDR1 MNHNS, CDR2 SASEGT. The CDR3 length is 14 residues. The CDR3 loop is CASSEGRSNQPQHF. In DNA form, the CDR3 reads TGTGCCAGCAGCGAAGGGAGGAGCAATCAGCCCCAGCATTTT.

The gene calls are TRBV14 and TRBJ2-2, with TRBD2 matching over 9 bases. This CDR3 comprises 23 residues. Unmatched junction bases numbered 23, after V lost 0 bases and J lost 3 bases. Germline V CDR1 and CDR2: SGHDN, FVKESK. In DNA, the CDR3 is TGTGCCAGCAGCCAAGAAAAAGGGCCCCAAACCCTTATAGGACTAGCGCACACCGGGGAGCTGTTTTTT. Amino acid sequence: CASSQEKGPQTLIGLAHTGELFF.

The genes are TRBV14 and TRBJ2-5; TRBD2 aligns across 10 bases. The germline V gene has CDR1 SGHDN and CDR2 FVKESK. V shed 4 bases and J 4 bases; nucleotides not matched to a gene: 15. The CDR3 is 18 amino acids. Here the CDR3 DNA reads TGTGCCAGCAGCCCCGGAAGAGTAGCGGGGGGCCCCAGAGAGACCCAGTACTTC. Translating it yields CASSPGRVAGGPRETQYF.

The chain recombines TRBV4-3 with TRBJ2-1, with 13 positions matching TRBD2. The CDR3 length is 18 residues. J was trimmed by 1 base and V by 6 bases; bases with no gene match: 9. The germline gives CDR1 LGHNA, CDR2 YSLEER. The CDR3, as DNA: TGCGCCAGCAGTTGGGGGACTAGCGGGAAAGTATCCTACAATGAGCAGTTCTTC. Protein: CASSWGTSGKVSYNEQFF.

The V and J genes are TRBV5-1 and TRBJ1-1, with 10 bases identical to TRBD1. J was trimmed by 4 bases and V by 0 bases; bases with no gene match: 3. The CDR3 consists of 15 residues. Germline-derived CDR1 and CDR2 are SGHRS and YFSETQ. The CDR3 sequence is CASSLAGTGATEAFF. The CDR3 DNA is TGCGCCAGCAGCTTGGCCGGGACAGGGGCCACTGAAGCTTTCTTT.

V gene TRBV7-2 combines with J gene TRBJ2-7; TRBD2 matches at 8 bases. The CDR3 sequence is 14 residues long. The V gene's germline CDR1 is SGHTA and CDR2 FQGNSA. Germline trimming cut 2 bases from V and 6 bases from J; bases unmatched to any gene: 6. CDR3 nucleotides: TGTGCCAGCAGCTTAACGGGGGGGCTGGGCGAGCAGTACTTC. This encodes CASSLTGGLGEQYF.

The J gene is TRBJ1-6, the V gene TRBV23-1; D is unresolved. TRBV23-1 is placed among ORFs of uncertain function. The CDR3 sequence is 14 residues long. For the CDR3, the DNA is TGCGTTACCGACGGCGGCCTTCCAAATTCACCCCTCCACTTT. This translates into CVTDGGLPNSPLHF.

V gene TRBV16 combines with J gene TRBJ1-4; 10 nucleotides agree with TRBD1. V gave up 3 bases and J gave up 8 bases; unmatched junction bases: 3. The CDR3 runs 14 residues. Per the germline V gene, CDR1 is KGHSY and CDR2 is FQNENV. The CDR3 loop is CASSHPGQGEKLFF. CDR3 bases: TGTGCCAGCAGCCATCCGGGACAGGGGGAAAAACTGTTTTTT.

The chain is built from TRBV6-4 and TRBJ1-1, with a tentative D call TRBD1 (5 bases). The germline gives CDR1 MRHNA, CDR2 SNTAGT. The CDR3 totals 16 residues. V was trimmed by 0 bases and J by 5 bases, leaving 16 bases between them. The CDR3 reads CASSDSPESGMTEAFF. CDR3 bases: TGTGCCAGCAGTGACTCGCCAGAGTCAGGGATGACTGAAGCTTTCTTT.

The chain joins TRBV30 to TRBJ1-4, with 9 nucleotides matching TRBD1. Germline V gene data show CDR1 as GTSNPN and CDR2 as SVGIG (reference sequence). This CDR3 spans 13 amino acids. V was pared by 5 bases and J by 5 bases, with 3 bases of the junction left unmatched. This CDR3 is CAWSGQGNEKLFF. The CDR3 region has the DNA TGTGCCTGGTCGGGACAGGGCAATGAAAAACTGTTTTTT.

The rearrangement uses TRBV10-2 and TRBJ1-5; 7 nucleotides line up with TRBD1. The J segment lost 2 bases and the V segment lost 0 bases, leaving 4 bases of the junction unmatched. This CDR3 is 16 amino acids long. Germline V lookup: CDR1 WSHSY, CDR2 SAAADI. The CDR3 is CASSESTGLRNQPQHF. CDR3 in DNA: TGCGCCAGCAGTGAGTCGACAGGGCTGCGCAATCAGCCCCAGCATTTT.

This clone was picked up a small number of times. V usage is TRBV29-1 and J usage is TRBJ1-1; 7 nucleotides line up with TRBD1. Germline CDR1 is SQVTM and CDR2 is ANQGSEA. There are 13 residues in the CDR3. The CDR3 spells CASQGVSGTEAFF. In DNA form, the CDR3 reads TGCGCGAGCCAGGGGGTGAGCGGCACTGAAGCTTTCTTT.

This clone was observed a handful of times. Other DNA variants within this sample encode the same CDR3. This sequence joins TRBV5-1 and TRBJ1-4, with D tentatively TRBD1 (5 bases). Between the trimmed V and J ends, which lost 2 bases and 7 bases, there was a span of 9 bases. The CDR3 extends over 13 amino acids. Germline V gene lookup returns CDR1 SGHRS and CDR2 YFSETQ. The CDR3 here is CASSFGGAEKLFF. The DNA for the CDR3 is TGCGCCAGCAGCTTTGGAGGGGCTGAAAAACTGTTTTTT.